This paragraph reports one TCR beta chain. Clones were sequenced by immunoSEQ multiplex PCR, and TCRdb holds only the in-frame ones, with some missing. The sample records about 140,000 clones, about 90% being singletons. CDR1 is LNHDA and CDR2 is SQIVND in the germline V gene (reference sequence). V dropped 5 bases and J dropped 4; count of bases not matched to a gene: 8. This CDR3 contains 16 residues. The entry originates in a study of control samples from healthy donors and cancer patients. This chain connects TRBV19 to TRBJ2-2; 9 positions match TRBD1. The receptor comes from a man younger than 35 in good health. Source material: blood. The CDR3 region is CASSDDRGKGTGELFF. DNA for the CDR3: TGTGCCAGTAGTGATGACAGGGGGAAGGGCACCGGGGAGCTGTTTTTT.